The T cell receptor beta chain described here comes from a study of cytomegalovirus exposure and HLA in healthy donors. The repertoire was sequenced with immunoSEQ multiplex PCR; TCRdb's copy has only in-frame clones and lacks some. The repertoire holds 150,000 to 200,000 clones, roughly 90% seen once, with approximately 2% in the top ten. The validation cohort, a group of 120 subjects, included the donors and was separate from the roughly 620-subject first cohort. Trimming left V 0 bases short and J 3 bases short, with 9 bases between. Looked up from germline, CDR1 is SGHRS and CDR2 is YFSETQ. The CDR3 spans 14 residues.

The V and J genes are TRBV5-1 and TRBJ1-1; D might be TRBD1 (5 bases). This TCR was recovered from a woman under 30 in good health and CMV-seronegative. Sequencing was done on a sample of PBMCs. The CDR3 DNA follows: TGCGCCAGCAGCTTGGTTCCGGGGGACACTGAAGCTTTCTTT. This gives the protein CASSLVPGDTEAFF.